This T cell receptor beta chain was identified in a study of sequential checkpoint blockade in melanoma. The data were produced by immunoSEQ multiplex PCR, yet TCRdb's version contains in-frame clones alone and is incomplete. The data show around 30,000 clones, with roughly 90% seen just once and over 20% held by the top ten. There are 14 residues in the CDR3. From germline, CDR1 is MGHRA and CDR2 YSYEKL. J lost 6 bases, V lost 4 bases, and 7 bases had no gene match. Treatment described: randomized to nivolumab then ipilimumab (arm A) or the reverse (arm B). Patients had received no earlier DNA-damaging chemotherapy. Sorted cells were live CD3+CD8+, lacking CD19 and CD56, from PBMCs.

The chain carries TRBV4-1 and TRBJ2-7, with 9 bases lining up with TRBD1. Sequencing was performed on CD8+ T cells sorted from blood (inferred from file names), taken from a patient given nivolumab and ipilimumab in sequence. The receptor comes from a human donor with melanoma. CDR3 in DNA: TGCGCCAGCAGCCCCCGGGACAGGGCCTCCGAGCAGTACTTC. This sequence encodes CASSPRDRASEQYF.